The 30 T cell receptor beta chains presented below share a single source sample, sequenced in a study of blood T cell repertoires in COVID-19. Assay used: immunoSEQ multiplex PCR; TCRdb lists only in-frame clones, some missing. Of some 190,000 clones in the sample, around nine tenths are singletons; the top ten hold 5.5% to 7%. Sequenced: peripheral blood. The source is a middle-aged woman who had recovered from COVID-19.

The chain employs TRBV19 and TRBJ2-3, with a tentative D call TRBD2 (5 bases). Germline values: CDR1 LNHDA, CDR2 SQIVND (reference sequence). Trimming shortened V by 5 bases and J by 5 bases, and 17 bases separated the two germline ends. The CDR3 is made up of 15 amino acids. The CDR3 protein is CASSRPTRFGDTQYF. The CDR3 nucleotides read TGTGCCAGTAGTCGTCCTACTAGGTTTGGAGATACGCAGTATTTT.

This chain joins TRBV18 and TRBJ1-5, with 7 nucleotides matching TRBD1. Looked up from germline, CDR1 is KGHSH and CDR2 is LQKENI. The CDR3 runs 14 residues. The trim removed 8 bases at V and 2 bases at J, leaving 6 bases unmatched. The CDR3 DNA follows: TGTGCCAGCCGCGACAGGGATGGCAATCAGCCCCAGCATTTT. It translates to CASRDRDGNQPQHF.

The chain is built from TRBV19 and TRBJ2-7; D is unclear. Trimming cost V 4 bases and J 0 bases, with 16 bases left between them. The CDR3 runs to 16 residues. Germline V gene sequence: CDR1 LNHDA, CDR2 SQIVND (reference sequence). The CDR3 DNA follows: TGTGCCAGTAGTAAGTCAGGCAGCCAAAGCTCCTACGAGCAGTACTTC. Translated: CASSKSGSQSSYEQYF. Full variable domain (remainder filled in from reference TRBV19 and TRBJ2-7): DGGITQSPKYLFRKEGQNVTLSCEQNLNHDAMYWYRQDPGQGLRLIYYSQIVNDFQKGDIAEGYSVSREKKESFPLTVTSAQKNPTAFYLCASSKSGSQSSYEQYFGPGTRLTVT.

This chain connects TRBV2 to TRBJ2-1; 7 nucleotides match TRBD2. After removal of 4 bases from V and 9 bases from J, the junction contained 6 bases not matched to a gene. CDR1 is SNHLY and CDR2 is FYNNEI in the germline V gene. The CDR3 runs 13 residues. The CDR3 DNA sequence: TGTGCCAGCAGTGGGGAGGGGATAGGTGAGCAGTTCTTC. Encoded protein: CASSGEGIGEQFF.

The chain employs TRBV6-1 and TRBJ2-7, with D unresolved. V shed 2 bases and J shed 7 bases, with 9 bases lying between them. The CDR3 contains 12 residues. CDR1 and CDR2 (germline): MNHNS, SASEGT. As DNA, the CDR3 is TGTGCCAGCAGTGAAAGCGTGGGTGAGCAGTACTTC. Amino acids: CASSESVGEQYF.

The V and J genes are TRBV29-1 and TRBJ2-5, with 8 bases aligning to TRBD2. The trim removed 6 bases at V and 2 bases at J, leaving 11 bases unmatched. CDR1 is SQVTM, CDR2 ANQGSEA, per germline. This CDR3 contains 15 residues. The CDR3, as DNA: TGCAGCGTAGAGGGAGCGACTAGCGAACAAGAGACCCAGTACTTC. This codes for CSVEGATSEQETQYF.

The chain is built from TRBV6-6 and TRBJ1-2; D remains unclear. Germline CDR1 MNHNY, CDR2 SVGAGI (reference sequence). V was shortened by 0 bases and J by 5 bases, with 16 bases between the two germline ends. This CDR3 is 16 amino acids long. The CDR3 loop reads CASSYSVVRGSYGYTF. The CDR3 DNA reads TGTGCCAGCAGTTACTCCGTAGTGAGAGGGAGTTATGGCTACACCTTC.

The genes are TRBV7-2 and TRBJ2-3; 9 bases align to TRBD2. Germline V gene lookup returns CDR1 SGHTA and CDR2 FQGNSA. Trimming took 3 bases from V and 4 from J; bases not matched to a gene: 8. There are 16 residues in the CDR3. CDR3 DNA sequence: TGTGCCAGCAGCTTTTTACCTAGCGGGAACCCAGATACGCAGTATTTT. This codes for CASSFLPSGNPDTQYF.

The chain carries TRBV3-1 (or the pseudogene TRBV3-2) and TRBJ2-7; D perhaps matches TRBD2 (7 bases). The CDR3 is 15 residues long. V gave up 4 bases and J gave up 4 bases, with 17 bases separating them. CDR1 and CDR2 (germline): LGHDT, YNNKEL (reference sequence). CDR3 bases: TGTGCCAGCAGCCCGAACAGCGGGACACCGTACGAGCAGTACTTC. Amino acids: CASSPNSGTPYEQYF.

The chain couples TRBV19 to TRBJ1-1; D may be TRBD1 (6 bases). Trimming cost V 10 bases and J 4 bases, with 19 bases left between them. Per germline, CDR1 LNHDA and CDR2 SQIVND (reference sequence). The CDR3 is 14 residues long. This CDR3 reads CATLGAGSFTEAFF. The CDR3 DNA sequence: TGTGCCACCCTGGGGGCAGGGTCGTTCACTGAAGCTTTCTTT.

CDR3 residues: CASSLIVRDGNTGELFF. The CDR3, as DNA: TGTGCCAGCAGCTTGATAGTGCGGGACGGGAACACCGGGGAGCTGTTTTTT. This chain uses TRBV5-6 with TRBJ2-2; D is possibly TRBD2 (6 bases). Germline values: CDR1 SGHDT, CDR2 YYEEEE. Trimming left V 1 base short and J 1 base short, with 14 bases between. The CDR3 covers 17 residues.

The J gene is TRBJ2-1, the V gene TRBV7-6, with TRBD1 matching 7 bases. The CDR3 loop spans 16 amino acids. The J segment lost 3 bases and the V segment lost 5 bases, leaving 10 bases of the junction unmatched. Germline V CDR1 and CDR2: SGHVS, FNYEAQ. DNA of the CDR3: TGTGCCAGCAGCGCCCGAGGACAGGAGCTCTACAATGAGCAGTTCTTC. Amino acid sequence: CASSARGQELYNEQFF.

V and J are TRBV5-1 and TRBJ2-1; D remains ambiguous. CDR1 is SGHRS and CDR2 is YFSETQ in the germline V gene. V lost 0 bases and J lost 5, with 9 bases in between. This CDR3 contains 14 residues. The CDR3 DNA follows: TGCGCCAGCAGCTTGGGGGCTCAAGACAATGAGCAGTTCTTC. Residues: CASSLGAQDNEQFF.

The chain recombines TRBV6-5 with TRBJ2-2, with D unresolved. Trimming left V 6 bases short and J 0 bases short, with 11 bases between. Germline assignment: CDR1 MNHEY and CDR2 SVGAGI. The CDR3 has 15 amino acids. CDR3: CASRATVANTGELFF. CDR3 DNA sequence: TGTGCCAGCAGAGCGACTGTAGCGAACACCGGGGAGCTGTTTTTT.

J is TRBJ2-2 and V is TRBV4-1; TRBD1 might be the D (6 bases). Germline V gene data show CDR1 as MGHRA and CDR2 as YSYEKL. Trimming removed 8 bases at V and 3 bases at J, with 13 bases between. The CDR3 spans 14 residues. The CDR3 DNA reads TGCGCCAGCTCCCTGGGGGCGGACACCGGGGAGCTGTTTTTT. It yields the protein CASSLGADTGELFF.

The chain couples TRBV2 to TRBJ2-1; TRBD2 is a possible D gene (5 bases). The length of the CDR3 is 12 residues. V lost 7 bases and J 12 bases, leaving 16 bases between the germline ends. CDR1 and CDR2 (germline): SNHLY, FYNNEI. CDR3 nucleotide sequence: TGTGCCAGCAACGGGGAAGGGCCCGGGCAGTTCTTC. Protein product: CASNGEGPGQFF.

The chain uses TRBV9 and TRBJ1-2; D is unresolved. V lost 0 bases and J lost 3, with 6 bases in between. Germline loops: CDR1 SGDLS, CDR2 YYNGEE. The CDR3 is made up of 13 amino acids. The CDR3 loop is CASSVGEDYGYTF. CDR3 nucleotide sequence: TGTGCCAGCAGCGTAGGGGAGGACTATGGCTACACCTTC.

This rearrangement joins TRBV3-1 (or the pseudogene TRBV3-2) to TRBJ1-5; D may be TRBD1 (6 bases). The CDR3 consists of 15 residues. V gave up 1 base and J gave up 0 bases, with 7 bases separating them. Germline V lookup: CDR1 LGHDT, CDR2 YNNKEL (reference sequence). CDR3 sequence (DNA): TGTGCCAGCAGCCAAGGGACAGATAGCAATCAGCCCCAGCATTTT. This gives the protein CASSQGTDSNQPQHF.

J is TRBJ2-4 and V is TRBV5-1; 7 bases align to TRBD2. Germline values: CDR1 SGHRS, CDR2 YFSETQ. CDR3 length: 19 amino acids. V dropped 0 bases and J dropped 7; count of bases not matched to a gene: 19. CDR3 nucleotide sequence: TGCGCCAGCAGCTTGGGGGGATTTCGGGCGGGAGATGTCATGAACATTCAGTACTTC. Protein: CASSLGGFRAGDVMNIQYF. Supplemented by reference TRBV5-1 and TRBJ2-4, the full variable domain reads KAGVTQTPRYLIKTRGQQVTLSCSPISGHRSVSWYQQTPGQGLQFLFEYFSETQRNKGNFPGRFSGRQFSNSRSEMNVSTLELGDSALYLCASSLGGFRAGDVMNIQYFGAGTRLSVL.

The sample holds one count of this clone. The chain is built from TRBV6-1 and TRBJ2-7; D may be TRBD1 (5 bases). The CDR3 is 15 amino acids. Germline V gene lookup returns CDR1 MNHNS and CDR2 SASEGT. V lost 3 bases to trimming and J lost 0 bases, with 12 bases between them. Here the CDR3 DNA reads TGTGCCAGCAGTGAGGGGCCCGGAGACTCCTACGAGCAGTACTTC. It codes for CASSEGPGDSYEQYF.

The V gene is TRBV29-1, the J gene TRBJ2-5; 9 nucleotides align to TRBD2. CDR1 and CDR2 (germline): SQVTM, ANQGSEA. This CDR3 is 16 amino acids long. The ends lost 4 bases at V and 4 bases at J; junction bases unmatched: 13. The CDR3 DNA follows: TGCAGCGTTGTGATCGGGACTAGCAGTTGGGCAGAGACCCAGTACTTC. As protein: CSVVIGTSSWAETQYF.

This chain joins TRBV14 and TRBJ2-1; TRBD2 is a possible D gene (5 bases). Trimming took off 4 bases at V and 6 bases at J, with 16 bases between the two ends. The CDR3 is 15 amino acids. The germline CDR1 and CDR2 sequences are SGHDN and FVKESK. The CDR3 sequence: CASSPREGWSNEQFF. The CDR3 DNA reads TGTGCCAGCAGCCCCCGCGAGGGTTGGAGCAATGAGCAGTTCTTC.

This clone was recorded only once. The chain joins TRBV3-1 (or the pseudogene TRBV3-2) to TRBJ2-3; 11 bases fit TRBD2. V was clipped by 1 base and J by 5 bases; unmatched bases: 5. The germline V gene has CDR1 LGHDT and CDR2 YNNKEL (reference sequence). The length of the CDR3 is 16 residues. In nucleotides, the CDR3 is TGTGCCAGCAGCCAAGTGACTAGCGGGAACGAAGATACGCAGTATTTT. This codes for CASSQVTSGNEDTQYF.

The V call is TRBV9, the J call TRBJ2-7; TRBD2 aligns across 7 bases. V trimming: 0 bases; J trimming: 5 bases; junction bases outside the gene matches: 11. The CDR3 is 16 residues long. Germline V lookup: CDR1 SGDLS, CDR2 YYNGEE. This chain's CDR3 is CASSVATGGMNHEQYF. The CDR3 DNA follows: TGTGCCAGCAGCGTAGCTACGGGGGGAATGAATCACGAGCAGTACTTC.

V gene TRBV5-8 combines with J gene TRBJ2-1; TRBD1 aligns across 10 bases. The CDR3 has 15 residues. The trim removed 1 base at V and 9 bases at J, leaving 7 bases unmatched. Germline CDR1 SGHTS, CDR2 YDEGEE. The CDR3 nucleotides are TGTGCCAGCAGCTTGCCGGGACAGGGGATAGGTGAGCAGTTCTTC. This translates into CASSLPGQGIGEQFF. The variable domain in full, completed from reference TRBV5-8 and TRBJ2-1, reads EAGVTQSPTHLIKTRGQQATLRCSPISGHTSVYWYQQALGLGLQFLLWYDEGEERNRGNFPPRFSGRQFPNYSSELNVNALELEDSALYLCASSLPGQGIGEQFFGPGTRLTVL.

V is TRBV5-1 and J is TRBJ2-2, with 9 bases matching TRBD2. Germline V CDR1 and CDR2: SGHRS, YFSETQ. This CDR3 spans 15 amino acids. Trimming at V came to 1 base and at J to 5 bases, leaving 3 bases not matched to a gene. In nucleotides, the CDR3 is TGCGCCAGCAGCTTGCAAGCGGGAGGAACCGGGGAGCTGTTTTTT. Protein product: CASSLQAGGTGELFF.

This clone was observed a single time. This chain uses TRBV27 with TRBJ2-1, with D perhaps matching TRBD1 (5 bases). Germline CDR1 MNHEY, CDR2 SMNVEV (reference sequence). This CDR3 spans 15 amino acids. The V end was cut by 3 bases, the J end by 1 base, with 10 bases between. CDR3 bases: TGTGCCAGCAGTTTCCCAGGGATTTCCTACAATGAGCAGTTCTTC. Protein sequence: CASSFPGISYNEQFF.

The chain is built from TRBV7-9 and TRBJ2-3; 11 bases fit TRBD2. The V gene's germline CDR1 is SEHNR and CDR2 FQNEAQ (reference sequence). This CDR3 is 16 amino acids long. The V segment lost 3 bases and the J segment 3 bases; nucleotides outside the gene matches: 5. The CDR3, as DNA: TGTGCCAGCAGCTTCATAGCGGGAGGGGAGACAGATACGCAGTATTTT. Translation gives CASSFIAGGETDTQYF.

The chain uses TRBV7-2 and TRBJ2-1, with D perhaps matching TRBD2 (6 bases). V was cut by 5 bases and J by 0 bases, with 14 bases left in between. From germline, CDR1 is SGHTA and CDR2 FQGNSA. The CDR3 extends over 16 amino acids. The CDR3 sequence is CASSTYSGTSYNEQFF. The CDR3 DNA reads TGTGCCAGCAGCACCTATAGCGGAACCTCCTACAATGAGCAGTTCTTC.

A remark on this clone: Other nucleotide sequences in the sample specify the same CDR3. The CDR3 spells CASSPGQDSPLHF. CDR3 nucleotide sequence: TGTGCCAGCTCACCAGGACAAGATTCACCCCTCCACTTT. The chain employs TRBV18 and TRBJ1-6; tentatively, D is TRBD1 (5 bases). CDR1 is KGHSH and CDR2 is LQKENI in the germline V gene. Deletions cut 2 bases from V and 8 bases from J, with 7 bases between. The CDR3 is 13 residues long.